The sequence of this TCR beta chain was determined in a study of shared clonotypes between healthy human individuals. Looking at the study overall: The donors, a couple of women and a few men, were aged 18 to 49. Whole-study results and caveats: Clonotypes which were not shared had lower generation probabilities than clonotypes that all four donors shared.

Study donors comprised healthy, HIV-negative adults devoid of recent acute infection or vaccination. Assay used: immunoSEQ multiplex PCR; TCRdb lists only in-frame clones, some missing. The sample includes some 1,400,000 clones, roughly 95% seen only once; the top ten take approximately 1.1%. The CDR3 sequence is 20 residues long. From germline, CDR1 is SGHNT and CDR2 YENEEA. V trimming: 3 bases; J trimming: 0 bases; junction bases outside the gene matches: 13. On this clone: Its antigen is still unknown.

This TCR derives from a man aged 25-40 years in good health. The sample was naive CD4+ T cells sorted from blood. Subset reported: CD45RA+ positively selected. The rearrangement joins TRBV11-3 to TRBJ2-5; 13 nucleotides agree with TRBD2. The CDR3 bases are TGTGCCAGCAGCTTCCCAAAGGAGGGACTAGCGGGACCGTACCAAGAGACCCAGTACTTC. It translates to CASSFPKEGLAGPYQETQYF.